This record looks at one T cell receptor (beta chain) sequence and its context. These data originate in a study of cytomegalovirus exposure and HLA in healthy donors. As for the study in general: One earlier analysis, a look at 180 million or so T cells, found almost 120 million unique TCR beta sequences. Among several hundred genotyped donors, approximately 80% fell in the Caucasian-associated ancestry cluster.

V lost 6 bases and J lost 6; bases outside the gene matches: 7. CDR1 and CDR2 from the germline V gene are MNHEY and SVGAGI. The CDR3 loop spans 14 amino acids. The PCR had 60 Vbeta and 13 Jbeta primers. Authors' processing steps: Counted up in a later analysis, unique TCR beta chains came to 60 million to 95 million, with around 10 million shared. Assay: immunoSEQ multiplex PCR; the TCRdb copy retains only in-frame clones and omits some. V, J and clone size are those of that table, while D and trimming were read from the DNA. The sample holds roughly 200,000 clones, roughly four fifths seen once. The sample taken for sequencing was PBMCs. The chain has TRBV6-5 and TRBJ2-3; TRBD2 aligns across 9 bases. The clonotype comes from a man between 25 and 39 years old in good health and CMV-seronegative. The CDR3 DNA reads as TGTGCCAGCAGGCCCAGCGGGAGGCCGGATACGCAGTATTTT. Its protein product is CASRPSGRPDTQYF.